This T cell receptor beta chain was documented in a study of blood T cells in healthy people across ages. Every sample yielded at least 6 million isolated PBMCs. The authors ran a second PCR of about 6 to 11 cycles using a sample-barcoded 5' primer and a J-beta primer mix. Each CDR3 protein gets one entry after TCRdb re-called the 5' RACE reads with MiXCR. The repertoire holds more than 900,000 distinct CDR3 sequences, with 25% as singletons. Germline V gene data show CDR1 as MGHDK and CDR2 as SYGVNS. This CDR3 contains 12 residues. The V end lost 1 base, the J end lost 8 bases, and 6 bases lay between the germline ends. These data also featured in a second study, about T cells of mothers and their children. That source notes: RNA was extracted, and all of it went into cDNA synthesis at about 1.6 ug per 15 ul. Each child contributed about 3 million TCR beta CDR3 reads, while each mother contributed over 8 million.

The chain has TRBV25-1 and TRBJ2-1; D is undetermined. Input material: blood. This clonotype was obtained from a girl aged 2-10 years in good health. In nucleotides, the CDR3 is TGTGCCAGCAGTGAATGGGGTTATGAGCAGTTCTTC. Translation: CASSEWGYEQFF.